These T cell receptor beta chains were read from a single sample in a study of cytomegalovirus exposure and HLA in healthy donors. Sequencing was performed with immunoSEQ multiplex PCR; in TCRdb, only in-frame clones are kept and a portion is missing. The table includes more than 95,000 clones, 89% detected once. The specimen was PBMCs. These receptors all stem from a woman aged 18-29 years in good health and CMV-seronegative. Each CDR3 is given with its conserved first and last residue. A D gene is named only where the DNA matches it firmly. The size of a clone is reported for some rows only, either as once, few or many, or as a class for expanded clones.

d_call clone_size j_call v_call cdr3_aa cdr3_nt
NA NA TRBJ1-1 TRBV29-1 CSVEDNGNTEAFF TGCAGCGTTGAAGATAACGGGAACACTGAAGCTTTCTTT
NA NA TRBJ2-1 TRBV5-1 CASSLTGPLNEQFF TGCGCCAGCAGCTTGACAGGGCCCCTTAATGAGCAGTTCTTC
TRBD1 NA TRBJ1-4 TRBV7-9 CASSSDGTANEKLFF TGTGCCAGCAGTTCCGACGGGACAGCTAATGAAAAACTGTTTTTT
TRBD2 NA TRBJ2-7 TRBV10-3 CAISESMGTSDYEQYF TGTGCCATCAGTGAGTCGATGGGGACTAGCGACTACGAGCAGTACTTC
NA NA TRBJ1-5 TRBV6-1 CASSEGTENQPQHF TGTGCCAGCAGTGAAGGGACAGAGAATCAGCCCCAGCATTTT
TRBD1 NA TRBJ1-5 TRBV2 CASSPGQGNQPQHF TGTGCCAGCAGTCCGGGACAGGGAAATCAGCCCCAGCATTTT
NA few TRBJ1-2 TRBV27 CASSIQKNYGYTF TGTGCCAGCAGTATCCAGAAAAACTATGGCTACACCTTC
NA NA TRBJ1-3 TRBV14 CASAQGSGNTIYF TGTGCCAGCGCCCAGGGGTCTGGAAACACCATATATTTT
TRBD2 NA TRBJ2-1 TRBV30 CAWSVIAGIHEQFF TGTGCCTGGAGTGTAATAGCGGGAATCCATGAGCAGTTCTTC
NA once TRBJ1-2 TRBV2 CASTRVLGGYGYTF TGTGCCAGTACTAGGGTCCTCGGAGGATATGGCTACACCTTC
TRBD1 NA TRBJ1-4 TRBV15 CATSKGQEGEKLFF TGTGCCACCAGTAAAGGACAGGAAGGTGAAAAACTGTTTTTT
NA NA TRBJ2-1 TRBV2 CASWQWSDSRNEQFF TGTGCCAGCTGGCAGTGGTCGGACTCGCGGAATGAGCAGTTCTTC
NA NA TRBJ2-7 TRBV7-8 CASIYSGSSYEQYF TGTGCCAGCATCTACAGCGGAAGCTCCTACGAGCAGTACTTC
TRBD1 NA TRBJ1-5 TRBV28 CASSLDRVDQPQHF TGTGCCAGCAGTTTAGACAGGGTAGATCAGCCCCAGCATTTT